This T cell receptor (beta chain) stems from a study of T cell responses to AZD1222 COVID-19 vaccine. Data came from immunoSEQ multiplex PCR; TCRdb stores just in-frame clones and leaves some out. Here the sample spans about 70,000 clones, 85% being singletons. The specimen was peripheral blood, collected on day 0 of AZD1222 vaccination. The receptor was isolated from an adult in good health.

CDR3 residues: CASSVTNRDLSSYEQYF. DNA for the CDR3: TGTGCCAGCAGCGTAACGAACCGGGACCTGAGCTCCTACGAGCAGTACTTC. The chain recombines TRBV7-9 with TRBJ2-7; D tentatively reads TRBD1 or TRBD2 (5 bases each). The V end was cut by 5 bases, the J end by 0 bases, with 20 bases between. CDR3 length: 17 residues. From germline, CDR1 is SEHNR and CDR2 FQNEAQ (reference sequence).